A selection of T cell receptor beta chains follows, all from one sample in a study of blood T cell repertoires in COVID-19. The method was immunoSEQ multiplex PCR; TCRdb's version includes in-frame clones alone and lacks a portion of them. Here the sample spans roughly 250,000 clones, approximately 80% being singletons. Sequencing used peripheral blood. These receptor sequences come from a woman of 80 years or more with active or convalescent COVID-19. Both conserved end residues are part of each CDR3. A D gene is named only where the DNA matches it firmly. Only part of the rows carry a size: once, few, many, or a class if the clone is expanded.

TRBD1	TRBV19	once	TRBJ1-2	TGTGCCAGCAGGGACAGGGGGTATGGCTACACCTTC	CASRDRGYGYTF
TRBD1	TRBV7-9	once	TRBJ1-2	TGTGCCAGCAGCTCGGGACAGGTCTATGGCTACACCTTC	CASSSGQVYGYTF
NA	TRBV27	once	TRBJ1-6	TGTGCCAGCAGGATGGGGGGGGTATATAATTCACCCCTCCACTTT	CASRMGGVYNSPLHF
TRBD1	TRBV28	NA	TRBJ2-7	TGTGCCAGCGGACCTGCGGACAGGTACTCCTACGAGCAGTACTTC	CASGPADRYSYEQYF
NA	TRBV7-8	NA	TRBJ2-2	TGTGCCAGCAGCTTAGAAAGGGGTAACGGGGAGCTGTTTTTT	CASSLERGNGELFF
TRBD1	TRBV28	NA	TRBJ1-2	TGTGCCAGCAGCCGACAGGGGTATGGCTACACCTTC	CASSRQGYGYTF
NA	TRBV2	NA	TRBJ1-5	TGTGCCAGCAACAGGGAATCCAATCAGCCCCAGCATTTT	CASNRESNQPQHF
NA	TRBV11-2	NA	TRBJ2-7	TGTGCCAGCAGCACAGGTAACTACGAGCAGTACTTC	CASSTGNYEQYF
NA	TRBV18	once	TRBJ1-4	TGTGCCAGCTCACTAACACCGGGACTTACTAGGGATGAAAAACTGTTTTTT	CASSLTPGLTRDEKLFF
NA	TRBV30	NA	TRBJ1-5	TGTGCCTGGTCCAGGGCAGGTACCCATAGCAATCAGCCCCAGCATTTT	CAWSRAGTHSNQPQHF
TRBD1	TRBV28	once	TRBJ1-2	TGTGCCAGCAGTTTTGGGACAGGGGGGGGCTACACCTTC	CASSFGTGGGYTF
TRBD1	TRBV19	NA	TRBJ1-1	TGTGCCAGTAGCGAGGACAGGGGAAGGAACACTGAAGCTTTCTTT	CASSEDRGRNTEAFF
TRBD1	TRBV28	once	TRBJ1-1	TGTGCCAGCAGTCTGGACAGGGTGAACACTGAAGCTTTCTTT	CASSLDRVNTEAFF
TRBD1	TRBV5-4	NA	TRBJ1-4	TGTGCCAGCAGCTTCTGGACAGGGGCTCGGGCTAATGAAAAACTGTTTTTT	CASSFWTGARANEKLFF
TRBD1	TRBV25-1	NA	TRBJ1-1	TGTGCCAGCCGACTGGGACAGGCGAACACTGAAGCTTTCTTT	CASRLGQANTEAFF
NA	TRBV2	once	TRBJ1-1	TGTGCCAGCAGTGAGGAGGCGGCCGGGACTGAAGCTTTCTTT	CASSEEAAGTEAFF
NA	TRBV14	NA	TRBJ1-6	TGTGCCAGCAGCCAAGACCTGGAGCGGAATTCACCCCTCCACTTT	CASSQDLERNSPLHF
NA	TRBV20-1	NA	TRBJ1-2	TGCAGTGCTAGTCGGGAGGGGTATGGCTATGGCTACACCTTC	CSASREGYGYGYTF
TRBD1	TRBV5-1	NA	TRBJ2-7	TGCGCCAGCAGCTTGGCCGGGACAGGGAAAGGCGAGCAGTACTTC	CASSLAGTGKGEQYF
TRBD1	TRBV29-1	NA	TRBJ1-1	TGCAGCGTACAATACAGGGGAGACACTGAAGCTTTCTTT	CSVQYRGDTEAFF
TRBD1	TRBV20-1	NA	TRBJ1-5	TGCAGTGCTAGTAGCGGCAGGGGGCGACAGCCCCAGCATTTT	CSASSGRGRQPQHF
NA	TRBV5-6	NA	TRBJ2-5	TGTGCCAGCAGCATCAGGGTTCAAGAGACCCAGTACTTC	CASSIRVQETQYF
NA	TRBV10-3	NA	TRBJ2-2	TGTGCCATCAGTGAGGGAGGAGCTACCGGGGAGCTGTTTTTT	CAISEGGATGELFF
TRBD1	TRBV2	few	TRBJ1-5	TGTGCCAGCAGCCAGACAGGGCGCAATCAGCCCCAGCATTTT	CASSQTGRNQPQHF
TRBD2	TRBV9	NA	TRBJ2-2	TGTGCCAGCAGCGTAGGGACTAGCGGGAGTTTCGGGGAGCTGTTTTTT	CASSVGTSGSFGELFF
NA	TRBV12-3/TRBV12-4	NA	TRBJ1-2	TGTGCCAGCAGTTTAGAATTCGGTGGCTACACCTTC	CASSLEFGGYTF
TRBD2	TRBV5-5	NA	TRBJ2-5	TGTGCCAGCAGCTCACACCGGACTAGCGTGGAGACCCAGTACTTC	CASSSHRTSVETQYF
TRBD1	TRBV5-1	NA	TRBJ1-1	TGCGCCAGCAGCGGGTGGACAGGGCAATCGAACACTGAAGCTTTCTTT	CASSGWTGQSNTEAFF
NA	TRBV2	few	TRBJ1-4	TGTGCCACCACCGGACACGCCAATGAAAAACTGTTTTTT	CATTGHANEKLFF
NA	TRBV5-1	NA	TRBJ1-2	TGCGCCAGCAGCGAACTATCTAGTACCCCCTATGGCTACACCTTC	CASSELSSTPYGYTF
TRBD1	TRBV15	NA	TRBJ1-1	TGTGCCACCAGCCCCGCAGGGGGACCCTTTGGGGCTTTCTTT	CATSPAGGPFGAFF
TRBD1	TRBV5-4	NA	TRBJ2-5	TGTGCCAGCAGCTTGGAAAGGACAGGGGGTTTTGAGACCCAGTACTTC	CASSLERTGGFETQYF
NA	TRBV11-2	NA	TRBJ1-2	TGTGCCAGCAGCTCACTATATGGCTACACCTTC	CASSSLYGYTF
NA	TRBV2	once	TRBJ1-1	TGTGCCAGCAGCCAACAGTCAACTGAAGCTTTCTTT	CASSQQSTEAFF
TRBD2	TRBV11-2	NA	TRBJ2-1	TGTGCCAGCAGCTCGTACGGGGGGAACTTCTACAATGAGCAGTTCTTC	CASSSYGGNFYNEQFF
NA	TRBV21-1	NA	TRBJ2-1	TGTGCCAGCACCCTTGGCCAGTGCTACAATGAGCAGTTCTTC	CASTLGQCYNEQFF
NA	TRBV30	NA	TRBJ2-1	TGTGCCTGGGTTAAAGGGGTAATCGCCTACAATGAGCAGTTCTTC	CAWVKGVIAYNEQFF
NA	TRBV6-1	NA	TRBJ2-2	TGTGCCAGCAGTGAAAATACAGGGTTCACCGGGGAGCTGTTTTTT	CASSENTGFTGELFF
NA	TRBV4-2	NA	TRBJ2-6	TGTGCCAGCAGCCAACAGGGGACTGGGGCCAACGTCCTGACTTTC	CASSQQGTGANVLTF
NA	TRBV7-8	NA	TRBJ1-5	TGTGCCAGCAGCGGTGAGGGCAATCAGCCCCAGCATTTT	CASSGEGNQPQHF
NA	TRBV28	NA	TRBJ1-1	TGTGCCAGCAGTCCGGGGGACTTGAACACTGAAGCTTTCTTT	CASSPGDLNTEAFF
TRBD2	TRBV10-3	NA	TRBJ2-1	TGTGCCATCAATGAAGCGGGAATCGGTAATGAGCAGTTCTTC	CAINEAGIGNEQFF
NA	TRBV5-8	NA	TRBJ1-5	TGTGCCAGCAGCCCCGGCTTTCCGGGCAGGGATTCCAATCAGCCCCAGCATTTT	CASSPGFPGRDSNQPQHF
NA	TRBV2	few	TRBJ1-2	TGTGCCAGCACTCAGGGGACGTATGGCTACACCTTC	CASTQGTYGYTF
NA	TRBV18	NA	TRBJ1-1	TGTGCCAGCTCACCAGCGGGACCGAGGAACACTGAAGCTTTCTTT	CASSPAGPRNTEAFF
TRBD1	TRBV30	few	TRBJ1-2	TGTGCCTGGAGTACTGGACAGGGGGGCTATGGCTACACCTTC	CAWSTGQGGYGYTF
NA	TRBV3-1/TRBV3-2	NA	TRBJ2-7	TGTGCCAGCAGCCTCACGGGGACTTCCACTTACGAGCAGTACTTC	CASSLTGTSTYEQYF
TRBD1	TRBV5-5	once	TRBJ1-5	TGTGCCAGCAGCGGACAGGGAGGAGATCAGCCCCAGCATTTT	CASSGQGGDQPQHF